This TCR beta chain was obtained from a study of T-cell memory formation after mild COVID-19. About the research overall: Among the donors, TCR clusters were largely specific to each donor.

This clonotype has more than one count but fewer than ten. Its cognate antigen is unknown. Study-wide points: CD4+ bias marked clones expanding day 15 to 37, unlike balanced contracting clones. Memory cells collected pre-infection included some clones that later responded, suggesting cross-reactive memory joined.

Germline CDR1 reads MNHEY; CDR2 reads SVGEGT. Losses at the gene ends were 4 bases for V and 2 bases for J; bases not matched to a gene: 2. This CDR3 has 14 residues. TCRalpha and TCRbeta libraries used 5'RACE with constant-segment primers and UMIs. One entry per CDR3 protein results from TCRdb running MiXCR on the 5' RACE reads. The table shows around 340,000 distinct CDR3 sequences, with over 20% occurring only once. The chain carries TRBV6-2 or TRBV6-3 and TRBJ1-5; 7 bases are shared with TRBD1. What was sequenced was PBMCs or a T cell subset sorted from them (not recorded which). The receptor comes from an adult woman who had mild COVID-19 (a few samples of this study predate the infection). Cell type and time point are not known. For the CDR3, the DNA is TGTGCCAGCAGTTGGGACAGAGGCAATCAGCCCCAGCATTTT. This sequence encodes CASSWDRGNQPQHF.